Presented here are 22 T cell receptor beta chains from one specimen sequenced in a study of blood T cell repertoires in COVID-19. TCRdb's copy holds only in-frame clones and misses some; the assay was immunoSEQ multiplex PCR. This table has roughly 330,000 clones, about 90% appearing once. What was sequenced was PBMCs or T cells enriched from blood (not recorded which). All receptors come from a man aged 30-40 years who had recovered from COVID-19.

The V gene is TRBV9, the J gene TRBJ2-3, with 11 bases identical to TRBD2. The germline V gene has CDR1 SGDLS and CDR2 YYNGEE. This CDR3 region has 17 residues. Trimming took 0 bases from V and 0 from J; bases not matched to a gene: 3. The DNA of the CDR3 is TGTGCCAGCAGCGTAGCGGGACTAGCGGTCAGCACAGATACGCAGTATTTT. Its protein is CASSVAGLAVSTDTQYF.

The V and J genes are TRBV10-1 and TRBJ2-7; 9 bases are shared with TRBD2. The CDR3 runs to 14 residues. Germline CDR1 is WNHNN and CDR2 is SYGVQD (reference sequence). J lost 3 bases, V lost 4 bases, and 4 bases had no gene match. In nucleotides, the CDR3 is TGCGCCAGCAGTGCGACTAGCGGACGCTACGAGCAGTACTTC. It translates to CASSATSGRYEQYF.

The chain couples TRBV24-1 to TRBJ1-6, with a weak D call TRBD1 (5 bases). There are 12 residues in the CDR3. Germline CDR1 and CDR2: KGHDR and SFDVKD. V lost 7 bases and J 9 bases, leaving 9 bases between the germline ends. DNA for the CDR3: TGTGCCACCAGCATGGGGGGTTCACCCCTCCACTTT. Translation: CATSMGGSPLHF.

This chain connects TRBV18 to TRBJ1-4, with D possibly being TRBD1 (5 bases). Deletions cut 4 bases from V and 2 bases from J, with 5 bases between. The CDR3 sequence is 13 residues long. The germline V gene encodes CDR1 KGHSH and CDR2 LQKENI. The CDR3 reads CASSRQTNEKLFF. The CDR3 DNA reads TGTGCCAGCTCACGACAGACTAATGAAAAACTGTTTTTT.

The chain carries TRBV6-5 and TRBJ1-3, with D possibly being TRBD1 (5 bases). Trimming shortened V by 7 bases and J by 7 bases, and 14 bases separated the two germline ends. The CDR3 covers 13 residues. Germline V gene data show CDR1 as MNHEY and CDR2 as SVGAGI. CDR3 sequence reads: CASIRTGGNTIYF. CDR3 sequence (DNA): TGTGCCAGCATTCGGACTGGGGGGAACACCATATATTTT.

The CDR3 here is CAGRTGPHEQYF. The CDR3 DNA reads TGCGCCGGTAGGACAGGTCCCCACGAGCAGTACTTC. The chain joins TRBV23-1 to TRBJ2-7, with 7 bases identical to TRBD1. TRBV23-1 is annotated as an ORF whose role is uncertain. This CDR3 has 12 amino acids. The V segment lost 11 bases and the J segment 5 bases; nucleotides outside the gene matches: 9.

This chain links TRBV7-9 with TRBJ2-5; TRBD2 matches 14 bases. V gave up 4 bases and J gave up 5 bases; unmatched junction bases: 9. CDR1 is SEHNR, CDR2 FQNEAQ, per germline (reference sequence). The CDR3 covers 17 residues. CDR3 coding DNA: TGTGCCAGCAGCTCAGACCGGACTAGCGGGGGGCGGGAGACCCAGTACTTC. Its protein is CASSSDRTSGGRETQYF.

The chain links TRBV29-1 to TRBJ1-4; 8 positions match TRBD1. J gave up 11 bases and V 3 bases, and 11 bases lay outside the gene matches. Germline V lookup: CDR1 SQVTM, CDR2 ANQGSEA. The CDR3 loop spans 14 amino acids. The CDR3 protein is CSVEPGGEVGKLFF. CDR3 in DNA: TGCAGCGTTGAGCCAGGGGGCGAGGTGGGGAAACTGTTTTTT.

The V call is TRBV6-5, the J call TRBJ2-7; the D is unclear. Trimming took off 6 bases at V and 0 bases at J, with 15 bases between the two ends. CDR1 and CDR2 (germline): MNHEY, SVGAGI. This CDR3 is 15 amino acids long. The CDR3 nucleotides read TGTGCCAGCAGGAAGGTCCAAGAGGACTCCTACGAGCAGTACTTC. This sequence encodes CASRKVQEDSYEQYF.

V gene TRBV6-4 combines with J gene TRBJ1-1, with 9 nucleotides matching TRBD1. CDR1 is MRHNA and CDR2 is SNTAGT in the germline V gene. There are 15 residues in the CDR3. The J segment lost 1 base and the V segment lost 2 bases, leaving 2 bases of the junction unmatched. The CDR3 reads CASSDGDRANTEAFF. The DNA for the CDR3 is TGTGCCAGCAGTGACGGGGACAGGGCGAACACTGAAGCTTTCTTT.

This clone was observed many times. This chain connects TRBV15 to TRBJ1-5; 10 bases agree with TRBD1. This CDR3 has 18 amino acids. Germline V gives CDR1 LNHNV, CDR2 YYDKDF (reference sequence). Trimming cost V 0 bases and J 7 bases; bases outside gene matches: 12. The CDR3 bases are TGTGCCACCAGCAGAGATTCCGCCACCGGGACAGGGGTGCAGCCCCAGCATTTT. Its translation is CATSRDSATGTGVQPQHF.

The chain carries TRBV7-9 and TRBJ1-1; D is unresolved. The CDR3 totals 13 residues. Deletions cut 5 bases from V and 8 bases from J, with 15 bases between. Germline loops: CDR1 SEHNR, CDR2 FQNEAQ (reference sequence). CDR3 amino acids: CASSNRGGPEAFF. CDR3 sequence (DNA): TGTGCCAGCAGCAACCGGGGAGGGCCGGAAGCTTTCTTT.

The CDR3 region has the DNA TGTGCCAGCTCACCACCAGGGGTGACTGAAGCTTTCTTT. Its protein is CASSPPGVTEAFF. V usage is TRBV18 and J usage is TRBJ1-1, with D maybe TRBD1 (5 bases). The CDR3 is 13 residues long. Germline CDR1 is KGHSH and CDR2 is LQKENI. Trimming took off 0 bases at V and 5 bases at J, with 7 bases between the two ends.

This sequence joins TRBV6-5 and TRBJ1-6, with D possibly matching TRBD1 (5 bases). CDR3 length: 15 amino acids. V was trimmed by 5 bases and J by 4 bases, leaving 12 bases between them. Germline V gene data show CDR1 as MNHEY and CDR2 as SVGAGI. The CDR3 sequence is CASSRGDGYNSPLHF. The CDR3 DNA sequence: TGTGCCAGCAGTCGGGGGGACGGTTATAATTCACCCCTCCACTTT.

The CDR3 region has the DNA TGCGCCAGCAGCTTTTCTTACAGCTCTGGAAACACCATATATTTT. It codes for CASSFSYSSGNTIYF. J is TRBJ1-3 and V is TRBV5-1; D unclear. The CDR3 is made up of 15 amino acids. V gave up 2 bases and J gave up 0 bases, with 9 bases separating them. CDR1 SGHRS and CDR2 YFSETQ come from the germline V gene.

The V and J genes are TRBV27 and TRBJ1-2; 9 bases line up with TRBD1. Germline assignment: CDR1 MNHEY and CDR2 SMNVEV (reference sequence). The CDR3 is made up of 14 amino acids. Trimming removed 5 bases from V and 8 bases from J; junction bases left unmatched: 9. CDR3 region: CASSVGTGRRGYTF. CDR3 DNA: TGTGCCAGCAGTGTCGGGACAGGGCGTAGAGGCTACACCTTC.

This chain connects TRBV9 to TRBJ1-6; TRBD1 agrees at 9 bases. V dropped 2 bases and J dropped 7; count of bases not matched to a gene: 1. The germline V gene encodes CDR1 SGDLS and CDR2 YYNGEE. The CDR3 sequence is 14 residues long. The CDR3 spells CASSVGTGNSPLHF. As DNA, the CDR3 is TGTGCCAGCAGCGTCGGGACAGGGAATTCACCCCTCCACTTT.

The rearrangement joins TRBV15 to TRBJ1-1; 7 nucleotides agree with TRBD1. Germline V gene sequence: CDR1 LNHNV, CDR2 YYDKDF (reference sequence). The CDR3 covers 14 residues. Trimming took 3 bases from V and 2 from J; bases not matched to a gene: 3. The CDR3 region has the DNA TGTGCCACCAGCAGGGAGGGGGCCAACACTGAAGCTTTCTTT. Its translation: CATSREGANTEAFF.

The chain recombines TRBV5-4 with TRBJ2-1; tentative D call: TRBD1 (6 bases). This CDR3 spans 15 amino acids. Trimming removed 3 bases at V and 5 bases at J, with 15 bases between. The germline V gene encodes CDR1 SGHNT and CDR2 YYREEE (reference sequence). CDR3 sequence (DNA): TGTGCCAGCAGCTCTACCAACAGGGAGCACAATGAGCAGTTCTTC. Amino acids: CASSSTNREHNEQFF.

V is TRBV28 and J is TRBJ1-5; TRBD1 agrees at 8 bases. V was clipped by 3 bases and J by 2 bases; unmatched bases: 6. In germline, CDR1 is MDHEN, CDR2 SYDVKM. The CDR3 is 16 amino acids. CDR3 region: CASSFSGGLGNQPQHF. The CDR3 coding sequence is TGTGCCAGCAGTTTTTCAGGGGGCTTGGGCAATCAGCCCCAGCATTTT.

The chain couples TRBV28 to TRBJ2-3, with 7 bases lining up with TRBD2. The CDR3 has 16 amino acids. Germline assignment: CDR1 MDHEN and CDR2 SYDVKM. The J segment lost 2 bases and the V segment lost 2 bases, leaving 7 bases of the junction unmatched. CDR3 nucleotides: TGTGCCAGCAGTTTAAATCGAGCGGGGTACACAGATACGCAGTATTTT. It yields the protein CASSLNRAGYTDTQYF.

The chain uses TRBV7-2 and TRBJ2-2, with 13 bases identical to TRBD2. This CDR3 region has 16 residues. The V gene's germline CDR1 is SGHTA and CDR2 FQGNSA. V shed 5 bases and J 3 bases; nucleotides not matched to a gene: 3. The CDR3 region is CASSPTSGGDTGELFF. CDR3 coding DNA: TGTGCCAGCAGCCCAACTAGCGGGGGGGACACCGGGGAGCTGTTTTTT.